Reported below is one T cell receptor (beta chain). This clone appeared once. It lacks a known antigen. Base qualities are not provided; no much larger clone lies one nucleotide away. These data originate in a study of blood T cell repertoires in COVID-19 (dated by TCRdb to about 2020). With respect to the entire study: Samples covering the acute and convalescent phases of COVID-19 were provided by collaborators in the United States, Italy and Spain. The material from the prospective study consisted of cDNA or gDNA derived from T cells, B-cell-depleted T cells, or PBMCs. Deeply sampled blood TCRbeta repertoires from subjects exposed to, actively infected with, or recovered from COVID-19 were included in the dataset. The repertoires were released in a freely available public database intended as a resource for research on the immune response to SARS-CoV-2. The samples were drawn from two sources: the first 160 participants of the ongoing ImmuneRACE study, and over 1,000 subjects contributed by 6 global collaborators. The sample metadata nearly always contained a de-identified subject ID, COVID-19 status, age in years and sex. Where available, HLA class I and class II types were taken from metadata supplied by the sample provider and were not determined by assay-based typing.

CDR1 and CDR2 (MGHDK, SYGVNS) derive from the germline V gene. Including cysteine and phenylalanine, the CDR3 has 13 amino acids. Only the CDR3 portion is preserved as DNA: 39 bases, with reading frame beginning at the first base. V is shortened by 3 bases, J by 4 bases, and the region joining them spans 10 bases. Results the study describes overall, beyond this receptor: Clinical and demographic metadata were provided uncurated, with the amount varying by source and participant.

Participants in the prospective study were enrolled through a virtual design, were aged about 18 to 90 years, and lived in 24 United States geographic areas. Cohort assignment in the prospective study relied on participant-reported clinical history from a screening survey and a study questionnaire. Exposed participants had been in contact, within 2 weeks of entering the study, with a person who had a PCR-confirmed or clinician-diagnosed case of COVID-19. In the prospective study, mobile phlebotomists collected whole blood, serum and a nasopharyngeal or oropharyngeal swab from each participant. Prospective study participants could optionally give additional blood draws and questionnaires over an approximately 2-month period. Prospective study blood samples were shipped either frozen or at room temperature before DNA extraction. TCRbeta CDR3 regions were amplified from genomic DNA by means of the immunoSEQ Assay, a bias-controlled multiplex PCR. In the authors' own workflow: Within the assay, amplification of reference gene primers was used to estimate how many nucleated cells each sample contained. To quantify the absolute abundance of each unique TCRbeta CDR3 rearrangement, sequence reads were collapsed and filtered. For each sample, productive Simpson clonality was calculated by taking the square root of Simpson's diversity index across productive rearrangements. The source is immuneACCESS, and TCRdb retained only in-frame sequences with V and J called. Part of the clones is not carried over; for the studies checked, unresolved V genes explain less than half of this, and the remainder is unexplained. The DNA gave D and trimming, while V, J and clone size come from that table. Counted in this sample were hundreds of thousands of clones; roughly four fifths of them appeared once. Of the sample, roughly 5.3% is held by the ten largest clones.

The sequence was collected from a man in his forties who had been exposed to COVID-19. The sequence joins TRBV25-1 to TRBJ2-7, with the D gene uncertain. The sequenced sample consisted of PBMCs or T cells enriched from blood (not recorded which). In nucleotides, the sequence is TGTGCCAGCAGTGAGGCTCAGATGTACGAGCAGTACTTC. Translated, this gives CASSEAQMYEQYF.